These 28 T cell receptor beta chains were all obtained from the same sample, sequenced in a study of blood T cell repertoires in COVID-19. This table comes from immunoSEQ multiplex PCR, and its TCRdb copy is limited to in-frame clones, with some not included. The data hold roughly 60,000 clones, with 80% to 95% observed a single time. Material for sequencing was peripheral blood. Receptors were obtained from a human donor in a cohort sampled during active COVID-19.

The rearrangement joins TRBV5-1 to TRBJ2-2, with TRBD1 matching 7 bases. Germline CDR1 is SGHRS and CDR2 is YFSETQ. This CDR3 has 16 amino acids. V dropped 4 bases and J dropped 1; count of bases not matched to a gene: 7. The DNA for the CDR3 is TGCGCCAGCAGCCCGGGACAGACGAAGAACACCGGGGAGCTGTTTTTT. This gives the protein CASSPGQTKNTGELFF.

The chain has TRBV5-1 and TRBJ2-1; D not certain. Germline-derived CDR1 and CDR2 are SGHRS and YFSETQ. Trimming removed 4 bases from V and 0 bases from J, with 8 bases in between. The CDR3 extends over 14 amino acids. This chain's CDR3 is CASSHPSSYNEQFF. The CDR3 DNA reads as TGCGCCAGCAGCCACCCTAGCTCCTACAATGAGCAGTTCTTC.

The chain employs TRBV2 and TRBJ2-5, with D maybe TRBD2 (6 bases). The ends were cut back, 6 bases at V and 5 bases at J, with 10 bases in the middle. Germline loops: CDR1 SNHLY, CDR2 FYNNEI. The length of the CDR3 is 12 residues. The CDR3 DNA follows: TGTGCCAGCAGAAGCGGAGGGGAGACCCAGTACTTC. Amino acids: CASRSGGETQYF.

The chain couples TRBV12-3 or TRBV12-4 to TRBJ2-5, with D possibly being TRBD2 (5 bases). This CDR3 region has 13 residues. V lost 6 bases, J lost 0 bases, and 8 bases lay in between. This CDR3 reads CASSRDYQETQYF. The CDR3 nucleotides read TGTGCCAGCAGCCGGGATTACCAAGAGACCCAGTACTTC.

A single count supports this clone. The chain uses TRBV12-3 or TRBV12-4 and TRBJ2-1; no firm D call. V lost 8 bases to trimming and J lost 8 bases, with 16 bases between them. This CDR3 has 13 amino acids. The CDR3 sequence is CASLLRWSDEQFF. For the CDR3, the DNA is TGTGCCAGCCTTCTCCGGTGGTCGGATGAGCAGTTCTTC.

The CDR3 DNA sequence: TGTGCCACCAGACTAGGGGGCGCAGAGACCCAGTACTTC. This encodes CATRLGGAETQYF. The rearrangement links TRBV15 to TRBJ2-5; TRBD1 matches 7 bases. Trimming cost V 6 bases and J 4 bases; bases outside gene matches: 5. Germline CDR1 is LNHNV and CDR2 is YYDKDF (reference sequence). This CDR3 region has 13 residues.

CDR3 sequence reads: CASSLTAGQGYGYTF. In nucleotides, the CDR3 is TGTGCCAGCAGTTTAACGGCAGGGCAGGGCTATGGCTACACCTTC. The chain combines TRBV27 with TRBJ1-2; a weak D match, TRBD1 (5 bases). V lost 2 bases, J lost 4 bases, and 14 bases lay in between. The germline CDR1 and CDR2 sequences are MNHEY and SMNVEV (reference sequence). The CDR3 contains 15 residues.

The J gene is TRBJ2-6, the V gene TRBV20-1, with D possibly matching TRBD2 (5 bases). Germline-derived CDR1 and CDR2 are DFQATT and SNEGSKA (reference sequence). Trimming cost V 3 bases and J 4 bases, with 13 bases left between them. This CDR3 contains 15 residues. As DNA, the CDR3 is TGCAGTGCTAGTGGACGGGGAGCAGGGGCCAACGTCCTGACTTTC. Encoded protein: CSASGRGAGANVLTF.

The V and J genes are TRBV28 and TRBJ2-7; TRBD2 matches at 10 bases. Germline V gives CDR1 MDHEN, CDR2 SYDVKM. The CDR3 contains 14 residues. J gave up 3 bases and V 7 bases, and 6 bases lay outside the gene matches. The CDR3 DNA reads TGTGCCAGCACCCACCCTAGCGGGAGCTACGAGCAGTACTTC. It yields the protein CASTHPSGSYEQYF.

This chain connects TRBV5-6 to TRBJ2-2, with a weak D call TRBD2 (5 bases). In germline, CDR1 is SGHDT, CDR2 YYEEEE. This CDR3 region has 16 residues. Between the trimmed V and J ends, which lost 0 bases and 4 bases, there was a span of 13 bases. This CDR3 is CASSLAGSGSTGELFF. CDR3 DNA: TGTGCCAGCAGCTTGGCCGGATCGGGAAGCACCGGGGAGCTGTTTTTT.

The CDR3 here is CASGSGQNSSPLHF. In DNA form, the CDR3 reads TGTGCCAGCGGGTCGGGACAAAACAGTTCACCCCTCCACTTT. This chain joins TRBV3-1 (or the pseudogene TRBV3-2) and TRBJ1-6; possible D gene TRBD1, 6 bases. The CDR3 extends over 14 amino acids. The V end lost 8 bases, the J end lost 9 bases, and 17 bases lay between the germline ends. Germline CDR1 is LGHDT and CDR2 is YNNKEL (reference sequence).

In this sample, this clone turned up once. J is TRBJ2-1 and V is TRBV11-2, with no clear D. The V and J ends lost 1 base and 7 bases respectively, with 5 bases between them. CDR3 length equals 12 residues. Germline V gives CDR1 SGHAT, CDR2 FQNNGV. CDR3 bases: TGTGCCAGCAGCTTAGCATTTAATGAGCAGTTCTTC. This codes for CASSLAFNEQFF.

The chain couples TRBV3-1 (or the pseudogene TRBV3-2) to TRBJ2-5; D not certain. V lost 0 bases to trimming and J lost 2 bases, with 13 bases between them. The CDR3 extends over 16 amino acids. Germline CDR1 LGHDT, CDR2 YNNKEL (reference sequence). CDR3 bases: TGTGCCAGCAGCCAAGATATCGGAGTCGTACAAGAGACCCAGTACTTC. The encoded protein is CASSQDIGVVQETQYF.

CDR3 protein: CASSQPLSGVYNEQFF. The DNA for the CDR3 is TGCGCCAGCAGCCAACCCCTCAGCGGGGTTTACAATGAGCAGTTCTTC. The chain carries TRBV4-1 and TRBJ2-1; TRBD2 matches at 7 bases. CDR3 length equals 16 residues. Germline V CDR1 and CDR2: MGHRA, YSYEKL. V lost 2 bases and J lost 4; bases outside the gene matches: 8.

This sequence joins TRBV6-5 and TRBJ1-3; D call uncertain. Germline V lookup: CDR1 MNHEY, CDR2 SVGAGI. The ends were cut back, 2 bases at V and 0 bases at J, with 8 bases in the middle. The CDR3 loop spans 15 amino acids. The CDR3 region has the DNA TGTGCCAGCAGTTACGGCTGGCACTCTGGAAACACCATATATTTT. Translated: CASSYGWHSGNTIYF.

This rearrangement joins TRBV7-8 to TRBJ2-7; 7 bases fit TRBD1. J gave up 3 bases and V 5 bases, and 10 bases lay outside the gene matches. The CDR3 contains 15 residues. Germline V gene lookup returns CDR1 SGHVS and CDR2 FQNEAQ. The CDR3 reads CASSALQRTGYEQYF. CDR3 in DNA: TGTGCCAGCAGCGCCCTACAGAGGACAGGCTACGAGCAGTACTTC. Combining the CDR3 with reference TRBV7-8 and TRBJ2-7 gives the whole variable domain GAGVSQSPRYKVAKRGQDVALRCDPISGHVSLFWYQQALGQGPEFLTYFQNEAQLDKSGLPSDRFFAERPEGSVSTLKIQRTQQEDSAVYLCASSALQRTGYEQYFGPGTRLTVT.

CDR3 sequence reads: CASSQERKSTEAFF. In DNA, the CDR3 is TGCGCCAGCAGCCAAGAGAGGAAGTCGACTGAAGCTTTCTTT. The gene calls are TRBV4-1 and TRBJ1-1, with D unclear. Germline V gene data show CDR1 as MGHRA and CDR2 as YSYEKL. Trimming removed 0 bases from V and 5 bases from J, with 10 bases in between. This CDR3 spans 14 amino acids.

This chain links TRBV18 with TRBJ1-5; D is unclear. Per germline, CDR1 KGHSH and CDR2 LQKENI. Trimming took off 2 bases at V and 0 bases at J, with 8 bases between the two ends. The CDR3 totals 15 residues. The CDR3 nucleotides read TGTGCCAGCTCACCAGAGGGATCTAGCAATCAGCCCCAGCATTTT. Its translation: CASSPEGSSNQPQHF.

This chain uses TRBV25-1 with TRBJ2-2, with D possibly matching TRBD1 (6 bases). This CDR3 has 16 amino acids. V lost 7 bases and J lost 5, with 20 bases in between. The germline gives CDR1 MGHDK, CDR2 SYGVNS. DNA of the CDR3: TGTGCCAGCAAGGGGGAAGATTGGTCCAGGACCGGGGAGCTGTTTTTT. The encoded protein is CASKGEDWSRTGELFF. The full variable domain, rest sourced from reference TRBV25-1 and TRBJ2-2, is EADIYQTPRYLVIGTGKKITLECSQTMGHDKMYWYQQDPGMELHLIHYSYGVNSTEKGDLSSESTVSRIRTEHFPLTLESARPSHTSQYLCASKGEDWSRTGELFFGEGSRLTVL.

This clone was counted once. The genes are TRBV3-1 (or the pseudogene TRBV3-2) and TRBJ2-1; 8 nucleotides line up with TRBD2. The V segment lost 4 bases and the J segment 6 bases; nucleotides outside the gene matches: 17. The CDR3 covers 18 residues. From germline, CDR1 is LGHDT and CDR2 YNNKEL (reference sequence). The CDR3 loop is CASSPGGTSGSLANEQFF. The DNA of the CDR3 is TGTGCCAGCAGCCCTGGCGGCACTAGCGGAAGTTTGGCCAATGAGCAGTTCTTC.

CDR3 amino acids: CASSPTSGGAWDEQFF. The CDR3 DNA reads as TGCGCCAGCAGTCCAACTAGCGGGGGGGCCTGGGATGAGCAGTTCTTC. V and J are TRBV5-1 and TRBJ2-1, with 13 bases matching TRBD2. V gave up 5 bases and J gave up 8 bases; unmatched junction bases: 10. The CDR3 length is 16 residues. The germline V gene encodes CDR1 SGHRS and CDR2 YFSETQ.

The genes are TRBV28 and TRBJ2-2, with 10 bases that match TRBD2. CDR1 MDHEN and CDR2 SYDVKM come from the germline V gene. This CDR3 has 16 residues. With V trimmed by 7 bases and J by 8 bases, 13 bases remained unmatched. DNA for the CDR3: TGTGCCAGCACCCTCGGCCTAGCGGGAGTGTCTGGGGAGCTGTTTTTT. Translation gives CASTLGLAGVSGELFF.

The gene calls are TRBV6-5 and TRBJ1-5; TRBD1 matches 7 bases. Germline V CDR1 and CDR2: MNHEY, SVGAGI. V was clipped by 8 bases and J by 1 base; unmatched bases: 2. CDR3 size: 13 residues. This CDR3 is CASLGQSNQPQHF. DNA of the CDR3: TGTGCCAGCTTGGGACAGAGCAATCAGCCCCAGCATTTT.

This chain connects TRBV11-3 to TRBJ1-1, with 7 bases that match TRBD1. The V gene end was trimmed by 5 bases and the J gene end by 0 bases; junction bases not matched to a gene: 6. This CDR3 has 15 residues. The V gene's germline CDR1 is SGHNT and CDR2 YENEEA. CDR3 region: CASSTGVGMNTEAFF. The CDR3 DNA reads TGTGCCAGCAGCACAGGGGTAGGAATGAACACTGAAGCTTTCTTT.

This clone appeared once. The CDR3 DNA is TGTGCCAGCAGCTCTGACAGCACCGGGGAGCTGTTTTTT. Protein product: CASSSDSTGELFF. The J gene is TRBJ2-2, the V gene TRBV9; maybe TRBD1 (5 bases). There are 13 residues in the CDR3. V lost 4 bases and J lost 4, with 8 bases in between. The V gene's germline CDR1 is SGDLS and CDR2 YYNGEE.

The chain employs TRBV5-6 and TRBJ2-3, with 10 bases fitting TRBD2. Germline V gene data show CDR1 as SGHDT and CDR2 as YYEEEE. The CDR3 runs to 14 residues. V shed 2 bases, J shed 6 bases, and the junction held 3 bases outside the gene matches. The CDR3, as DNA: TGTGCCAGCAGCTTAAGCGGGGGGGCGGATACGCAGTATTTT. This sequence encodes CASSLSGGADTQYF.

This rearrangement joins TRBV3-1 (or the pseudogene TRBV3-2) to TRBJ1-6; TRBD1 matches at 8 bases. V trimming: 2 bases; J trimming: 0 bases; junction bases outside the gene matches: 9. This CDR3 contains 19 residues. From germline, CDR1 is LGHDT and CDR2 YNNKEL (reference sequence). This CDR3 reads CASSQSNRGGSSYNSPLHF. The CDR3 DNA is TGTGCCAGCAGCCAAAGCAACAGGGGGGGAAGCTCCTATAATTCACCCCTCCACTTT.

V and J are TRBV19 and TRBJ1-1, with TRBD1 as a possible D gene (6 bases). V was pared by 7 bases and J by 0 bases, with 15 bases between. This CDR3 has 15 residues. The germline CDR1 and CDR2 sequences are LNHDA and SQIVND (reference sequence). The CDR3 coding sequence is TGTGCCAGTACCTTGGGGGCAGAAATGAACACTGAAGCTTTCTTT. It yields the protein CASTLGAEMNTEAFF. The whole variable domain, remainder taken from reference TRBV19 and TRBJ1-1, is DGGITQSPKYLFRKEGQNVTLSCEQNLNHDAMYWYRQDPGQGLRLIYYSQIVNDFQKGDIAEGYSVSREKKESFPLTVTSAQKNPTAFYLCASTLGAEMNTEAFFGQGTRLTVV.